Below are 10 T cell receptor beta chains sequenced from a single sample in a study of T cell responses to AZD1222 COVID-19 vaccine. Measured with immunoSEQ multiplex PCR; TCRdb has only the in-frame clones, and not every one. The sample consists of 150,000 to 200,000 clones, about 90% of them appearing once. The sample was peripheral blood, taken 28 days after the second AZD1222 dose. These receptors originate from an adult who received the AZD1222 COVID-19 vaccine.

This sequence joins TRBV28 and TRBJ2-7; 10 bases line up with TRBD1. Germline CDR1 MDHEN, CDR2 SYDVKM. CDR3 length equals 15 residues. Trimming cost V 7 bases and J 4 bases; bases outside gene matches: 10. The CDR3 region has the DNA TGTGCCAGCACGGATGGGGGGACAGGGGCTTACGAGCAGTACTTC. Protein product: CASTDGGTGAYEQYF.

V gene TRBV7-8 combines with J gene TRBJ2-3; 7 nucleotides align to TRBD2. Trimming cost V 1 base and J 4 bases; bases outside gene matches: 8. Germline V lookup: CDR1 SGHVS, CDR2 FQNEAQ. The CDR3 consists of 16 residues. The CDR3 sequence: CASSLVEGGPSDTQYF. DNA of the CDR3: TGTGCCAGCAGCTTAGTAGAGGGAGGGCCTTCAGATACGCAGTATTTT.

The sample holds one count of this clone. V gene TRBV6-5 combines with J gene TRBJ1-4, with TRBD1 matching over 7 bases. The length of the CDR3 is 14 residues. The V gene end was trimmed by 6 bases and the J gene end by 6 bases; junction bases not matched to a gene: 7. Looked up from germline, CDR1 is MNHEY and CDR2 is SVGAGI. CDR3 DNA: TGTGCCAGCAGGCCGGACAGGCGGGATGAAAAACTGTTTTTT. Its protein product is CASRPDRRDEKLFF.

This clone was counted a few times. The V call is TRBV19, the J call TRBJ1-3; 9 nucleotides align to TRBD1. The CDR3 contains 17 residues. Germline CDR1 and CDR2: LNHDA and SQIVND (reference sequence). Unmatched junction bases numbered 5, after V lost 2 bases and J lost 0 bases. The DNA for the CDR3 is TGTGCCAGTAGTATATACGGGACAGGGAGCTCTGGAAACACCATATATTTT. Its translation: CASSIYGTGSSGNTIYF.

The genes are TRBV29-1 and TRBJ2-7; D is possibly TRBD2 (6 bases). The germline V and J ends were trimmed by 7 bases and 4 bases, with 14 bases remaining between them. Germline V CDR1 and CDR2: SQVTM, ANQGSEA. This CDR3 is 12 amino acids long. The CDR3: CSAILGTYEQYF. CDR3 DNA sequence: TGCAGCGCTATACTAGGGACTTACGAGCAGTACTTC.

The rearrangement uses TRBV7-3 and TRBJ2-2, with 8 positions matching TRBD1. The germline V gene has CDR1 SGHTA and CDR2 FQGTGA. J lost 6 bases, V lost 5 bases, and 8 bases had no gene match. The CDR3 runs to 15 residues. The CDR3 coding sequence is TGTGCCAGCAGCCCCAGGACAGGGTCGGCCGGGGAGCTGTTTTTT. This translates into CASSPRTGSAGELFF.

J is TRBJ1-6 and V is TRBV27; D is possibly TRBD1 (6 bases). Per the germline V gene, CDR1 is MNHEY and CDR2 is SMNVEV (reference sequence). The CDR3 is 14 amino acids. The V gene lost 5 bases and the J gene lost 5 bases, with 10 bases spanning the gap. The CDR3 nucleotides read TGTGCCAGCAGTCTCGGACAGCATAATTCACCCCTCCACTTT. Protein sequence: CASSLGQHNSPLHF.

This clone was detected only once. The chain carries TRBV2 and TRBJ2-5; D is possibly TRBD1 or TRBD2 (5 bases each). The CDR3 sequence is 12 residues long. Germline values: CDR1 SNHLY, CDR2 FYNNEI. V lost 8 bases and J lost 5, with 12 bases in between. The CDR3, as DNA: TGTGCCAGCGCCGCCTGGGGGGAGACCCAGTACTTC. Translated: CASAAWGETQYF. The entire variable domain, with the rest obtained from reference TRBV2 and TRBJ2-5, is as follows: EPEVTQTPSHQVTQMGQEVILRCVPISNHLYFYWYRQILGQKVEFLVSFYNNEISEKSEIFDDQFSVERPDGSNFTLKIRSTKLEDSAMYFCASAAWGETQYFGPGTRLLVL.

Only one count was recorded for this clone. This chain connects TRBV30 to TRBJ1-2; TRBD1 matches 9 bases. This CDR3 region has 13 residues. Germline V gene lookup returns CDR1 GTSNPN and CDR2 SVGIG (reference sequence). Trimming removed 3 bases from V and 6 bases from J; junction bases left unmatched: 5. The CDR3 bases are TGTGCCTGGAGCTCCGGGACAGGGAATGGCTACACCTTC. Its protein product is CAWSSGTGNGYTF.

J is TRBJ2-5 and V is TRBV5-1; 10 bases fit TRBD2. The CDR3 is 17 residues long. After removal of 4 bases from V and 5 bases from J, the junction contained 14 bases not matched to a gene. CDR1 is SGHRS, CDR2 YFSETQ, per germline. The chain's CDR3 is CASSRGDSGGTRETQYF. The CDR3, as DNA: TGCGCCAGCAGCCGCGGTGATAGCGGGGGGACCCGGGAGACCCAGTACTTC.